This TCR beta chain appears in the sequencing data of a study of tumor and adjacent non-tumor tissue in lung cancer. At the level of the study: The patients, around 10 men and 5 or 6 women, were about 31 to 80 with stage I to III disease. Some 4.2 million productive TCRbeta reads were obtained per sample on average. Study results and limitations: Normal lung showed higher cumulative top 100 clone frequency than tumor. Significantly higher TCR diversity was found in tumor than normal lung.

A modified ARM-PCR protocol with three rounds of nested PCR amplified TCRbeta. TCRdb re-called the multiplex PCR reads with MiXCR, one entry per CDR3 protein. The sample lists 80,000 to 130,000 distinct CDR3 sequences; about 60% were seen once. This sample's RNA came from whole unsorted tissue. The normal lung tissue was taken more than 3 cm from the tumor edge. On this clonotype: Its antigen is as yet unknown. A read error may account for a junction end that differs from germline.

The CDR3 has 14 amino acids. In germline, CDR1 is MNHEY, CDR2 SVGAGI. Sample: distant non-tumor lung tissue. The TCR was taken from a man between 25 and 39 years old with non-small cell lung cancer. The chain links TRBV6-5 to TRBJ2-7; 7 nucleotides align to TRBD2. This chain's CDR3 is CVSRGSSGTHEQYF. For the CDR3, the DNA is TGTGTCAGCAGAGGGTCTAGCGGCACTCACGAGCAGTACTTC.